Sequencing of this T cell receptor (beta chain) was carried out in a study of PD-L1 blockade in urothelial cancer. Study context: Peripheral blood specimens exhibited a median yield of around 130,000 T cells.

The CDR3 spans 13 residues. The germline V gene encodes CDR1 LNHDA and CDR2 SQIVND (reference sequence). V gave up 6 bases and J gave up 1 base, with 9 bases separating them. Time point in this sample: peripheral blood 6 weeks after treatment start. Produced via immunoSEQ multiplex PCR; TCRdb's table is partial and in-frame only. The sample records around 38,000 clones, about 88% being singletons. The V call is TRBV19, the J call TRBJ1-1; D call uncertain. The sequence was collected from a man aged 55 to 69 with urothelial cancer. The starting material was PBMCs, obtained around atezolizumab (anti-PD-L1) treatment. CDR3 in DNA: TGTGCCAGTAGAAAGAGGCAGAACACTGAAGCTTTCTTT. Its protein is CASRKRQNTEAFF.